Presented here are 27 T cell receptor beta chains from one specimen sequenced in a study of blood T cell repertoires in COVID-19. Profiled with immunoSEQ multiplex PCR; TCRdb holds only in-frame clones, not every one. The top ten clones hold about 7% of a sample with around 200,000 clones, approximately 80% of them seen once. Material for sequencing was PBMCs or T cells enriched from blood (not recorded which). The receptors were gathered from a woman aged 40 to 50 with acute COVID-19.

This clone appeared a single time. The V and J genes are TRBV28 and TRBJ1-5; D is undetermined. V was pared by 8 bases and J by 12 bases, with 8 bases between. The CDR3 loop spans 9 amino acids. Germline CDR1 MDHEN, CDR2 SYDVKM. The CDR3, as DNA: TGTGCCAGCTTAGCTGGCCAGCATTTT. Protein product: CASLAGQHF.

CDR3 DNA sequence: TGTGCCAGCAGCCTCAGGGGTATCTATGGCTACACCTTC. Protein sequence: CASSLRGIYGYTF. The rearrangement joins TRBV3-1 (or the pseudogene TRBV3-2) to TRBJ1-2; a weak D match, TRBD1 (6 bases). The germline V gene encodes CDR1 LGHDT and CDR2 YNNKEL (reference sequence). The germline V and J ends were trimmed by 4 bases and 4 bases, with 10 bases remaining between them. This CDR3 has 13 amino acids.

The gene calls are TRBV6-2 or TRBV6-3 and TRBJ2-7; D gene ambiguous. The V gene lost 6 bases and the J gene lost 2 bases, with 11 bases spanning the gap. The CDR3 contains 13 residues. The V gene's germline CDR1 is MNHEY and CDR2 SVGEGT. The CDR3 nucleotides are TGTGCCAGCAGCGCGACAACAGCCTACGAGCAGTACTTC. It encodes CASSATTAYEQYF.

This clone has only a few counts. The chain recombines TRBV28 with TRBJ1-4, with 11 bases fitting TRBD1. CDR3 length: 14 amino acids. The V and J ends lost 7 bases and 8 bases, in that order; junction bases with no gene match: 6. CDR1 MDHEN and CDR2 SYDVKM come from the germline V gene. CDR3 amino acids: CASTPGQGGEKLFF. CDR3 sequence (DNA): TGTGCCAGCACCCCGGGACAGGGGGGCGAAAAACTGTTTTTT.

This chain joins TRBV7-2 and TRBJ2-3; a possible D gene is TRBD2 (5 bases). V dropped 6 bases and J dropped 5 bases, with 9 bases sitting between them. This CDR3 has 12 amino acids. Looked up from germline, CDR1 is SGHTA and CDR2 is FQGNSA. The CDR3 DNA is TGTGCCAGCAGAAAAGGAGGAGATACGCAGTATTTT. Translating gives CASRKGGDTQYF.

The chain joins TRBV6-4 to TRBJ1-5; TRBD1 might be the D (6 bases). Germline V lookup: CDR1 MRHNA, CDR2 SNTAGT. This CDR3 is 14 amino acids long. V lost 0 bases and J 5 bases, leaving 8 bases between the germline ends. The CDR3 loop reads CASSDSRTDQPQHF. The DNA for the CDR3 is TGTGCCAGCAGTGACTCCCGGACAGATCAGCCCCAGCATTTT.

This chain links TRBV5-1 with TRBJ1-1; maybe TRBD1 (5 bases). The CDR3 contains 14 residues. The V end lost 5 bases, the J end lost 1 base, and 12 bases lay between the germline ends. Looked up from germline, CDR1 is SGHRS and CDR2 is YFSETQ. CDR3 in DNA: TGCGCCAGCAGGTCGGTCAGGGCGAACACTGAAGCTTTCTTT. It codes for CASRSVRANTEAFF.

The chain uses TRBV4-2 and TRBJ1-5, with 7 bases that match TRBD1. Trimming took 4 bases from V and 4 from J; bases not matched to a gene: 4. This CDR3 has 14 residues. Germline CDR1 LGHNA, CDR2 YNFKEQ. CDR3 bases: TGTGCCAGCAGCCGAGCACAGGGGAATCAGCCCCAGCATTTT. Residues: CASSRAQGNQPQHF.

Remarks on this clone: At one end, the junction sequence differs from germline, possibly due to a read error. CDR3 DNA sequence: TGTGCCAGCAGTAAAGCAGGGGGCGCTTACAATGAGCAGTTCTTC. Translation gives CASSKAGGAYNEQFF. The V gene is TRBV2, the J gene TRBJ2-1, with 8 bases aligning to TRBD1. CDR1 is SNHLY, CDR2 FYNNEI, per germline. The CDR3 is 15 residues long.

This clone showed up just once. The chain couples TRBV19 to TRBJ1-1; 7 nucleotides line up with TRBD1. Germline CDR1 is LNHDA and CDR2 is SQIVND (reference sequence). The CDR3 is 17 amino acids. The V segment lost 4 bases and the J segment 0 bases; nucleotides outside the gene matches: 11. The CDR3 bases are TGTGCCAGTAGTAGACCGGGACAGACATTAATGAACACTGAAGCTTTCTTT. Translation gives CASSRPGQTLMNTEAFF. Full variable domain (outside the CDR3, taken from reference TRBV19 and TRBJ1-1): DGGITQSPKYLFRKEGQNVTLSCEQNLNHDAMYWYRQDPGQGLRLIYYSQIVNDFQKGDIAEGYSVSREKKESFPLTVTSAQKNPTAFYLCASSRPGQTLMNTEAFFGQGTRLTVV.

This clone was detected only a few times. The chain couples TRBV28 to TRBJ2-3, with D possibly matching TRBD1 (6 bases). V was cut by 5 bases and J by 1 base, with 16 bases left in between. The CDR3 runs 16 residues. Germline CDR1 reads MDHEN; CDR2 reads SYDVKM. The CDR3 sequence is CASSLPPGDGTDTQYF. The CDR3 bases are TGTGCCAGCAGTCTCCCCCCAGGGGACGGCACAGATACGCAGTATTTT.

The chain uses TRBV18 and TRBJ1-1; unclear D gene. Germline-derived CDR1 and CDR2 are KGHSH and LQKENI. V dropped 6 bases and J dropped 6 bases, with 14 bases sitting between them. This CDR3 contains 13 residues. CDR3 DNA sequence: TGTGCCAGCTCGACTAGGCGGGATCCTGAAGCTTTCTTT. This encodes CASSTRRDPEAFF.

This clone came up many times. Other DNA variants within this sample encode the same CDR3. The genes are TRBV19 and TRBJ1-2; no clear D gene. V lost 1 base and J lost 8, with 11 bases in between. This CDR3 has 13 amino acids. Germline CDR1 and CDR2: LNHDA and SQIVND (reference sequence). The DNA of the CDR3 is TGTGCCAGTAGTATAGCGTCAGGTTACGGCTACACCTTC. This codes for CASSIASGYGYTF. Looking up the rest from reference TRBV19 and TRBJ1-2 gives the full variable domain: DGGITQSPKYLFRKEGQNVTLSCEQNLNHDAMYWYRQDPGQGLRLIYYSQIVNDFQKGDIAEGYSVSREKKESFPLTVTSAQKNPTAFYLCASSIASGYGYTFGSGTRLTVV.

J is TRBJ1-4 and V is TRBV30; TRBD1 might be the D (5 bases). CDR1 is GTSNPN and CDR2 is SVGIG in the germline V gene (reference sequence). The CDR3 runs to 12 residues. Trimming pared 4 bases from V and 5 bases from J, leaving 8 bases between. CDR3 loop: CAWTGFNEKLFF. Here the CDR3 DNA reads TGTGCCTGGACAGGGTTCAATGAAAAACTGTTTTTT.

The chain joins TRBV11-1 to TRBJ2-1, with D perhaps TRBD2 (6 bases). The germline V gene encodes CDR1 SGHAT and CDR2 FQDESV (reference sequence). V was pared by 11 bases and J by 7 bases, with 18 bases between. The CDR3 has 13 amino acids. The CDR3 DNA reads TGTGCCGGAGGGGAGGCGGTTGGGAATGAGCAGTTCTTC. Its protein is CAGGEAVGNEQFF.

This chain joins TRBV2 and TRBJ1-5, with 8 bases identical to TRBD1. This CDR3 is 15 amino acids long. After removal of 4 bases from V and 2 bases from J, the junction contained 4 bases not matched to a gene. Per germline, CDR1 SNHLY and CDR2 FYNNEI. CDR3: CASSVGQAGNQPQHF. The CDR3, as DNA: TGTGCCAGCAGTGTGGGACAGGCGGGCAATCAGCCCCAGCATTTT.

This chain joins TRBV9 and TRBJ2-1; 12 bases fit TRBD2. Germline CDR1 reads SGDLS; CDR2 reads YYNGEE. The CDR3 is 15 residues long. With V trimmed by 4 bases and J by 10 bases, 9 bases remained unmatched. The CDR3 protein is CASSSRTSGTQEQFF. CDR3 sequence (DNA): TGTGCCAGCAGCAGTCGGACTAGCGGGACCCAGGAGCAGTTCTTC.

The chain is built from TRBV10-3 and TRBJ2-7, with a possible D match to TRBD2 (6 bases). Deletions cut 6 bases from V and 3 bases from J, with 15 bases between. The V gene's germline CDR1 is ENHRY and CDR2 SYGVKD. This CDR3 has 14 amino acids. The CDR3 sequence: CAIRAGSRDYEQYF. The CDR3, as DNA: TGTGCCATCAGGGCAGGGTCGCGGGACTACGAGCAGTACTTC.

The rearrangement joins TRBV7-6 to TRBJ1-3; 9 bases map to TRBD1. CDR1 and CDR2 from the germline V gene are SGHVS and FNYEAQ. The CDR3 loop spans 16 amino acids. V shed 5 bases, J shed 3 bases, and the junction held 8 bases outside the gene matches. CDR3 nucleotides: TGTGCCAGCAGCCTGAACCTGGGACAGGGTGGAAACACCATATATTTT. This encodes CASSLNLGQGGNTIYF.

J is TRBJ1-2 and V is TRBV7-3; possibly TRBD1 for D (5 bases). Trimming left V 3 bases short and J 4 bases short, with 9 bases between. Germline CDR1 SGHTA, CDR2 FQGTGA. The CDR3 covers 13 residues. For the CDR3, the DNA is TGTGCCAGCAGCTTGTCCGGGGGCTATGGCTACACCTTC. Amino acids: CASSLSGGYGYTF.

The chain joins TRBV9 to TRBJ2-5; 12 positions match TRBD1. In germline, CDR1 is SGDLS, CDR2 YYNGEE. Losses at the gene ends were 0 bases for V and 5 bases for J; bases not matched to a gene: 5. The CDR3 loop spans 16 amino acids. In nucleotides, the CDR3 is TGTGCCAGCAGCGTAGCCTCGGGACAGGGGGCGGAGACCCAGTACTTC. Translated: CASSVASGQGAETQYF. Full variable domain (remainder filled in from reference TRBV9 and TRBJ2-5): DSGVTQTPKHLITATGQRVTLRCSPRSGDLSVYWYQQSLDQGLQFLIQYYNGEERAKGNILERFSAQQFPDLHSELNLSSLELGDSALYFCASSVASGQGAETQYFGPGTRLLVL.

This chain's CDR3 is CASSQEVAGDTGELFF. DNA of the CDR3: TGTGCCAGCAGCCAAGAGGTAGCGGGCGACACCGGGGAGCTGTTTTTT. This rearrangement joins TRBV4-2 to TRBJ2-2; TRBD2 aligns across 7 bases. Germline V gene lookup returns CDR1 LGHNA and CDR2 YNFKEQ. J gave up 3 bases and V 0 bases, and 4 bases lay outside the gene matches. The CDR3 consists of 16 residues.

This clone was seen a few times. The gene calls are TRBV24-1 and TRBJ1-1; D might be TRBD1 (6 bases). The CDR3 extends over 13 amino acids. V was pared by 12 bases and J by 3 bases, with 16 bases between. The germline CDR1 and CDR2 sequences are KGHDR and SFDVKD. This CDR3 reads CASAGTPYTEAFF. The CDR3 DNA sequence: TGTGCCTCTGCTGGGACACCCTACACTGAAGCTTTCTTT.

The genes are TRBV9 and TRBJ2-5; 8 nucleotides match TRBD2. Germline values: CDR1 SGDLS, CDR2 YYNGEE. The length of the CDR3 is 17 residues. J gave up 5 bases and V 0 bases, and 12 bases lay outside the gene matches. The CDR3 DNA reads as TGTGCCAGCAGCGTAGTTCCGGGGGGGCTTTCCAAGGAGACCCAGTACTTC. This gives the protein CASSVVPGGLSKETQYF.

This clone has ten or more counts. The gene calls are TRBV6-5 and TRBJ1-1, with 8 bases aligning to TRBD1. The CDR3 runs 15 residues. Germline V lookup: CDR1 MNHEY, CDR2 SVGAGI. V shed 5 bases and J 3 bases; nucleotides not matched to a gene: 8. The CDR3 loop reads CASSPWTGLDTEAFF. The DNA for the CDR3 is TGTGCCAGCAGTCCGTGGACAGGGCTGGACACTGAAGCTTTCTTT.

The V call is TRBV30, the J call TRBJ2-3; D may be TRBD2 (6 bases). V lost 3 bases and J lost 6, with 16 bases in between. Germline CDR1 is GTSNPN and CDR2 is SVGIG (reference sequence). The CDR3 runs 14 residues. CDR3 DNA sequence: TGTGCCTGGAGCCGGGACTCACCTGGTGATACGCAGTATTTT. Translated, it gives CAWSRDSPGDTQYF.

This chain uses TRBV27 with TRBJ1-2; TRBD1 is a possible D gene (5 bases). Per the germline V gene, CDR1 is MNHEY and CDR2 is SMNVEV (reference sequence). Trimming left V 8 bases short and J 4 bases short, with 20 bases between. The CDR3 consists of 15 residues. CDR3 sequence reads: CASRPQGLIGYGYTF. In nucleotides, the CDR3 is TGTGCCAGCCGCCCTCAGGGATTAATCGGCTATGGCTACACCTTC.